The T cell receptor beta chain under discussion was sequenced for a study of cytomegalovirus exposure and HLA in healthy donors. Both 60 Vbeta primers and 13 Jbeta primers went into the PCR. TCRdb's copy holds only in-frame clones and misses some; the assay was immunoSEQ multiplex PCR. The sample shows over 150,000 clones, roughly 80% of them seen only once. This clone appeared once. Germline values: CDR1 KGHSH, CDR2 LQKENI. V was pared by 0 bases and J by 1 base, with 0 bases of the junction left unmatched. CDR3 length: 16 amino acids. The sequence was obtained from a woman aged 25 to 39 in good health and CMV-seropositive. This chain connects TRBV18 to TRBJ2-3; 11 bases line up with TRBD2. The source material was PBMCs. CDR3 in amino acids: CASSPPGLAGTDTQYF. As DNA, the CDR3 is TGTGCCAGCTCACCACCGGGACTAGCGGGCACAGATACGCAGTATTTT.